Below are 22 T cell receptor beta chains sequenced from a single sample in a study of naive and memory T cell subsets. Both TRBC1 and TRBC2 were covered by a beta constant-region primer of two equimolar oligonucleotides. TCRdb re-called the UMI-ligation and nested PCR reads through MiXCR, storing one row per CDR3 protein. The sample records 70,000 to 95,000 distinct CDR3 sequences, 7% being singletons. The sample taken for sequencing was central memory CD4+ T cells from blood. The receptors come from a human donor in good health.

This clonotype has a handful of counts. The rearrangement links TRBV29-1 to TRBJ1-1; no definite D call. Germline V gene lookup returns CDR1 SQVTM and CDR2 ANQGSEA. The CDR3 consists of 10 residues. This chain's CDR3 is CGSLGTEAFF. CDR3 in DNA: TGCGGATCACTGGGGACTGAAGCTTTCTTT.

This clonotype has only a few counts. The genes are TRBV14 and TRBJ1-2; no reliable D call. The germline gives CDR1 SGHDN, CDR2 FVKESK. The CDR3 is 13 amino acids. Trimming removed 9 bases at V and 3 bases at J, with 14 bases between. The CDR3 nucleotides are TGTGCCAGTCGGCCCTCCGGGGACTATGGCTACACCTTC. It codes for CASRPSGDYGYTF.

The sample holds many counts of this clonotype. The chain couples TRBV18 to TRBJ2-3, with unresolved D. CDR1 is KGHSH, CDR2 LQKENI, per germline. With 2 bases removed from V and 2 bases from J, the gap between germline ends came to 11 bases. The CDR3 spans 15 residues. In DNA, the CDR3 is TGTGCCAGCTCACCAGTGAACCAAAACACAGATACGCAGTATTTT. This codes for CASSPVNQNTDTQYF. The full variable domain, in which reference TRBV18 and TRBJ2-3 provide the parts outside the CDR3, is NAGVMQNPRHLVRRRGQEARLRCSPMKGHSHVYWYRQLPEEGLKFMVYLQKENIIDESGMPKERFSAEFPKEGPSILRIQQVVRGDSAAYFCASSPVNQNTDTQYFGPGTRLTVL.

This clonotype was observed many times. For the CDR3, the DNA is TGTGCCAGCTCACCAAGACAAAGCACAGATACGCAGTATTTT. This translates into CASSPRQSTDTQYF. J is TRBJ2-3 and V is TRBV18; no firm D call. The CDR3 loop spans 14 amino acids. The ends were cut back, 2 bases at V and 0 bases at J, with 6 bases in the middle. Germline CDR1 reads KGHSH; CDR2 reads LQKENI.

This clonotype was counted ten times or more. The chain combines TRBV7-2 with TRBJ1-6, with a tentative D call TRBD1 (5 bases). Germline V gene data show CDR1 as SGHTA and CDR2 as FQGNSA. V was pared by 5 bases and J by 9 bases, with 20 bases between. The CDR3 totals 16 residues. The CDR3 DNA reads TGTGCCAGCAGCCCCCGGCCCGGGACCGGATCTTCACCCCTCCACTTT. Protein sequence: CASSPRPGTGSSPLHF.

The chain is built from TRBV7-9 and TRBJ2-1; 12 nucleotides line up with TRBD2. CDR3 length equals 18 residues. Germline V gives CDR1 SEHNR, CDR2 FQNEAQ (reference sequence). Trimming took 4 bases from V and 0 from J; bases not matched to a gene: 7. CDR3 sequence reads: CASSWGLAGSSSYNEQFF. CDR3 in DNA: TGTGCCAGCAGCTGGGGACTAGCGGGTTCAAGCTCCTACAATGAGCAGTTCTTC.

This clonotype has just a few counts. The chain links TRBV20-1 to TRBJ2-7; D remains ambiguous. Germline loops: CDR1 DFQATT, CDR2 SNEGSKA (reference sequence). Trimming removed 7 bases from V and 2 bases from J, with 12 bases in between. The CDR3 runs 12 residues. The DNA of the CDR3 is TGCAGTGGAGTTCTCTCCACCTACGAGCAGTACTTC. It is translated as CSGVLSTYEQYF.

This clonotype occurred many times. This chain's CDR3 is CASSLLAEETQYF. For the CDR3, the DNA is TGTGCCAGCAGTTTACTAGCGGAAGAGACCCAGTACTTC. The genes are TRBV27 and TRBJ2-5; the match to TRBD2 covers 7 bases. V dropped 2 bases and J dropped 3; count of bases not matched to a gene: 0. Germline values: CDR1 MNHEY, CDR2 SMNVEV (reference sequence). The CDR3 extends over 13 amino acids.

This clonotype was observed many times. The junction and the germline gene differ at one end; a read error may be behind it. The chain couples TRBV7-7 to TRBJ2-5; TRBD2 matches 12 bases. This CDR3 is 15 amino acids long. CDR1 SSHAT and CDR2 FNYEAQ come from the germline V gene (reference sequence). The CDR3 DNA is TGTGCTAGCAGTTGGGGACTAGCGGGTGCAGAGACCCAGTACTTC. Amino acid sequence: CASSWGLAGAETQYF.

This clonotype was recorded at least ten times. This rearrangement joins TRBV5-1 to TRBJ1-1, with a possible D match to TRBD1 (5 bases). The CDR3 runs to 12 residues. The ends were cut back, 4 bases at V and 10 bases at J, with 14 bases in the middle. Germline-derived CDR1 and CDR2 are SGHRS and YFSETQ. This CDR3 is CASSPLEGIAFF. Here the CDR3 DNA reads TGCGCCAGCAGCCCATTGGAGGGGATAGCTTTCTTT. The variable domain in full, with the rest retrieved from reference TRBV5-1 and TRBJ1-1, is KAGVTQTPRYLIKTRGQQVTLSCSPISGHRSVSWYQQTPGQGLQFLFEYFSETQRNKGNFPGRFSGRQFSNSRSEMNVSTLELGDSALYLCASSPLEGIAFFGQGTRLTVV.

Ten or more counts support this clonotype. This rearrangement joins TRBV7-2 to TRBJ2-3; tentative D call: TRBD2 (6 bases). Germline loops: CDR1 SGHTA, CDR2 FQGNSA. The CDR3 contains 15 residues. The V and J ends lost 6 bases and 2 bases respectively, with 15 bases between them. The CDR3 spells CASSSLARPTDTQYF. As DNA, the CDR3 is TGTGCCAGCAGTTCTCTAGCGAGACCCACAGATACGCAGTATTTT.

This clonotype was observed a few times. J is TRBJ1-2 and V is TRBV7-2, with D possibly matching TRBD1 (5 bases). This CDR3 spans 16 amino acids. V lost 3 bases and J 11 bases, leaving 25 bases between the germline ends. CDR1 is SGHTA, CDR2 FQGNSA, per germline. The CDR3 DNA reads as TGTGCCAGCAGCTTGCCGTCCCGCCGAGACAGTCGTTTTTACACCTTC. Translated, it gives CASSLPSRRDSRFYTF.

This clonotype occurred many times. The rearrangement joins TRBV29-1 to TRBJ1-4; D ambiguous. Trimming removed 4 bases at V and 3 bases at J, with 6 bases between. Germline CDR1 SQVTM, CDR2 ANQGSEA. The CDR3 consists of 12 residues. The CDR3 region is CSVGWSNEKLFF. Written as DNA, the CDR3 is TGCAGCGTTGGATGGTCTAATGAAAAACTGTTTTTT.

The J gene is TRBJ1-2, the V gene TRBV3-1; no clear D. With 5 bases removed from V and 2 bases from J, the gap between germline ends came to 12 bases. The CDR3 is made up of 14 amino acids. The germline V gene encodes CDR1 LGHDT and CDR2 YNNKEL (reference sequence). Here the CDR3 DNA reads TGTGCCAGCAGCTCAAGGCCGGACAACTATGGCTACACCTTC. Encoded protein: CASSSRPDNYGYTF. The entire variable domain, with the rest obtained from reference TRBV3-1 and TRBJ1-2, is as follows: DTAVSQTPKYLVTQMGNDKSIKCEQNLGHDTMYWYKQDSKKFLKIMFSYNNKELIINETVPNRFSPKSPDKAHLNLHINSLELGDSAVYFCASSSRPDNYGYTFGSGTRLTVV.

This clonotype was seen ten or more times. This rearrangement joins TRBV5-4 to TRBJ1-1; D gene unclear. CDR3 length: 15 residues. Germline V lookup: CDR1 SGHNT, CDR2 YYREEE (reference sequence). V was cut by 2 bases and J by 4 bases, with 15 bases left in between. The CDR3 region is CASSFSWKRGTEAFF. CDR3 coding DNA: TGTGCCAGCAGCTTCTCATGGAAACGGGGCACTGAAGCTTTCTTT.

This clonotype has just a few counts. This chain joins TRBV11-2 and TRBJ2-3; D might be TRBD2 (5 bases). The CDR3 spans 15 residues. CDR1 is SGHAT, CDR2 FQNNGV, per germline. Trimming removed 5 bases at V and 1 base at J, with 13 bases between. The CDR3 region is CASSGRIGGTDTQYF. CDR3 in DNA: TGTGCCAGCAGCGGACGGATCGGGGGCACAGATACGCAGTATTTT.

A few counts support this clonotype. The gene calls are TRBV7-2 and TRBJ2-4; D uncertain. The germline CDR1 and CDR2 sequences are SGHTA and FQGNSA. There are 15 residues in the CDR3. The V gene lost 5 bases and the J gene lost 0 bases, with 11 bases spanning the gap. This chain's CDR3 is CASSTSGVAKNIQYF. The DNA for the CDR3 is TGTGCCAGCAGCACGTCGGGTGTAGCCAAAAACATTCAGTACTTC.

This clonotype turned up a few times. This chain links TRBV12-3 or TRBV12-4 with TRBJ2-2, with TRBD1 matching over 11 bases. This CDR3 spans 16 amino acids. J gave up 10 bases and V 7 bases, and 14 bases lay outside the gene matches. As DNA, the CDR3 is TGTGCCAGCACCCCCTCGATAGGGACAGGGGGAGAGGAGCTGTTTTTT. This gives the protein CASTPSIGTGGEELFF.

There are a few counts of this clonotype. The rearrangement uses TRBV15 and TRBJ1-4; D gene unclear. The germline gives CDR1 LNHNV, CDR2 YYDKDF (reference sequence). Trimming left V 4 bases short and J 7 bases short, with 13 bases between. The CDR3 runs to 14 residues. The CDR3 nucleotides are TGTGCCACCAGCATCAGAGGAGGAGGTGAAAAACTGTTTTTT. Translation gives CATSIRGGGEKLFF.

This clonotype was recorded a few times. V gene TRBV5-4 combines with J gene TRBJ2-3; 11 nucleotides agree with TRBD2. Per germline, CDR1 SGHNT and CDR2 YYREEE (reference sequence). The length of the CDR3 is 16 residues. V lost 3 bases to trimming and J lost 5 bases; unmatched junction nucleotides: 8. CDR3 sequence reads: CASSSGLAGGRDTQYF. CDR3 DNA: TGTGCCAGCAGCTCTGGGCTAGCGGGAGGACGAGATACGCAGTATTTT.

This clonotype has only a few counts. CDR3 nucleotides: TGTGCCAGCAGCTTAACAGATACCACTGAAGCTTTCTTT. It translates to CASSLTDTTEAFF. The chain couples TRBV7-2 to TRBJ1-1; no clear D gene. The CDR3 spans 13 residues. V lost 2 bases to trimming and J lost 4 bases, with 8 bases between them. Germline values: CDR1 SGHTA, CDR2 FQGNSA. Looking up the rest from reference TRBV7-2 and TRBJ1-1 gives the full variable domain: GAGVSQSPSNKVTEKGKDVELRCDPISGHTALYWYRQSLGQGLEFLIYFQGNSAPDKSGLPSDRFSAERTGGSVSTLTIQRTQQEDSAVYLCASSLTDTTEAFFGQGTRLTVV.

This clonotype was observed many times. This chain uses TRBV29-1 with TRBJ1-5, with 8 bases fitting TRBD1. V lost 7 bases and J lost 4; bases outside the gene matches: 12. The CDR3 is 15 residues long. The V gene's germline CDR1 is SQVTM and CDR2 ANQGSEA. The CDR3 DNA sequence: TGCAGCGCCACCATATCTACAGGGGGGAATCAGCCCCAGCATTTT. This encodes CSATISTGGNQPQHF.